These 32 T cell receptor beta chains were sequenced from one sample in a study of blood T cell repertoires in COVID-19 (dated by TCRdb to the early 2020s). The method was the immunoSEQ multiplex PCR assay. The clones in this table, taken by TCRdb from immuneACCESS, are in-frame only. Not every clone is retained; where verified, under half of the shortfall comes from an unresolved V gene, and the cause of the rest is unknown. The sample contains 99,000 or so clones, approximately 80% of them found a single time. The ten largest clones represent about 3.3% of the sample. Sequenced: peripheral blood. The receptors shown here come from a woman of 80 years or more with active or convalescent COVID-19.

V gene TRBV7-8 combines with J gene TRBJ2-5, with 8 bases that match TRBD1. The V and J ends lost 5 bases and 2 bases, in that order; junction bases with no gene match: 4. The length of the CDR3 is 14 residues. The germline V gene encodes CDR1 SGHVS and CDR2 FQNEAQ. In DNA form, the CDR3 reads TGTGCCAGCAGCCCGAGGACAGGGCAAGAGACCCAGTACTTC. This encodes CASSPRTGQETQYF.

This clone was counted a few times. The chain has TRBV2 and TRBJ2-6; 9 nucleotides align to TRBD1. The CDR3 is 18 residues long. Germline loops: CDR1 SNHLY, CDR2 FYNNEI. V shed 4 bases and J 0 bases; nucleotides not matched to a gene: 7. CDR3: CASSVRDRALSGANVLTF. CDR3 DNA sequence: TGTGCCAGCAGTGTCCGGGACAGGGCGCTCTCTGGGGCCAACGTCCTGACTTTC.

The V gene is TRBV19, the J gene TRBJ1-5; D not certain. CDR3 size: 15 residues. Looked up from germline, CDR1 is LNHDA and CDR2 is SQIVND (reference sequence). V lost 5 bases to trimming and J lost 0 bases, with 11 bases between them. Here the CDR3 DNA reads TGTGCCAGTAGTCCCTGGCCCCTTAGCAATCAGCCCCAGCATTTT. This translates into CASSPWPLSNQPQHF. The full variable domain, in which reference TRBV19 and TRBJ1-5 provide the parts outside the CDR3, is DGGITQSPKYLFRKEGQNVTLSCEQNLNHDAMYWYRQDPGQGLRLIYYSQIVNDFQKGDIAEGYSVSREKKESFPLTVTSAQKNPTAFYLCASSPWPLSNQPQHFGDGTRLSIL.

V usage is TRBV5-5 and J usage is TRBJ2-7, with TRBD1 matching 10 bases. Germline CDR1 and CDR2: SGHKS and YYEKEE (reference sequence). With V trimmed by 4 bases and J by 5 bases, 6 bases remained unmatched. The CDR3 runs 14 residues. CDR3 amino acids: CASSPGQGSHEQYF. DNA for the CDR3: TGTGCCAGCAGCCCGGGACAGGGGTCCCACGAGCAGTACTTC.

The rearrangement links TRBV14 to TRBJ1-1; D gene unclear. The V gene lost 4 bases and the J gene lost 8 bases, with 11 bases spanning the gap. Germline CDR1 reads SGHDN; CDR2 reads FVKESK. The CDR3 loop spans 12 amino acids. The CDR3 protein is CASSLGALEAFF. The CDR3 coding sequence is TGTGCCAGCAGCCTGGGAGCGCTAGAAGCTTTCTTT.

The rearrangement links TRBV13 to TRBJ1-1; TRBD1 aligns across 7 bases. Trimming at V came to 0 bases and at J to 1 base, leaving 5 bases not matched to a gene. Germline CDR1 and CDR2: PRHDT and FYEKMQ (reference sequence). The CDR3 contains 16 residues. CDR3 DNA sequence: TGTGCCAGCAGCTTAGGGACGGGACAGAGGAACACTGAAGCTTTCTTT. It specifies CASSLGTGQRNTEAFF.

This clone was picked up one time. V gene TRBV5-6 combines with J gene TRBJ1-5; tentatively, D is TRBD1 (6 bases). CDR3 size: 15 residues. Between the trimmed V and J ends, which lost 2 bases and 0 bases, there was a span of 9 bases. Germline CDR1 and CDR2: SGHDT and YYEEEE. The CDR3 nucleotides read TGTGCCAGCAGCTTCGGACAGATTAGCAATCAGCCCCAGCATTTT. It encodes CASSFGQISNQPQHF. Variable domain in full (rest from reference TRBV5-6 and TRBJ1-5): DAGVTQSPTHLIKTRGQQVTLRCSPKSGHDTVSWYQQALGQGPQFIFQYYEEEERQRGNFPDRFSGHQFPNYSSELNVNALLLGDSALYLCASSFGQISNQPQHFGDGTRLSIL.

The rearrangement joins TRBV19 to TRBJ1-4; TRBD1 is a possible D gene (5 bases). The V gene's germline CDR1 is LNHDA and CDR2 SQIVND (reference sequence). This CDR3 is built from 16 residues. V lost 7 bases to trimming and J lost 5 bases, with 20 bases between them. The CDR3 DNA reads TGTGCCAGTATCCAATCTGGGAAGGGGAGGAATGAAAAACTGTTTTTT. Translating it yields CASIQSGKGRNEKLFF. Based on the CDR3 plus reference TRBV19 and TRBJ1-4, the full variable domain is DGGITQSPKYLFRKEGQNVTLSCEQNLNHDAMYWYRQDPGQGLRLIYYSQIVNDFQKGDIAEGYSVSREKKESFPLTVTSAQKNPTAFYLCASIQSGKGRNEKLFFGSGTQLSVL.

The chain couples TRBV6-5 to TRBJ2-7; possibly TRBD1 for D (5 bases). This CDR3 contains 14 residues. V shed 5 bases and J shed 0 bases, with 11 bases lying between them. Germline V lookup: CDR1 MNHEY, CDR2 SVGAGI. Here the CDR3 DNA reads TGTGCCAGCAGTCCGAGACAGCTCTCCTACGAGCAGTACTTC. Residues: CASSPRQLSYEQYF.

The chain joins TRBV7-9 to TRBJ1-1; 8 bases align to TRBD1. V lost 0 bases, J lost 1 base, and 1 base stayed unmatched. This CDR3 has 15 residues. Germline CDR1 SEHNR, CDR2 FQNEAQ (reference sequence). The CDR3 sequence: CASSLAGTGNTEAFF. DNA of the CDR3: TGTGCCAGCAGCTTAGCGGGGACAGGGAACACTGAAGCTTTCTTT.

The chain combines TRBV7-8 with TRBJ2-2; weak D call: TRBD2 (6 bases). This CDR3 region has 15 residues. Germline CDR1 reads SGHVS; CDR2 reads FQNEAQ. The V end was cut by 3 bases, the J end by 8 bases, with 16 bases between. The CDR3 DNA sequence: TGTGCCAGCAGCTTTCGACTAGTCAGCTCTGGGGAGCTGTTTTTT. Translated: CASSFRLVSSGELFF.

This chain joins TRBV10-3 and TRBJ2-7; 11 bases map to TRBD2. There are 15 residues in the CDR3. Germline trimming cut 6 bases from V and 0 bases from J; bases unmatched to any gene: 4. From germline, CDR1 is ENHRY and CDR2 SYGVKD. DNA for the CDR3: TGTGCCATCAGCCCACTAGCGGGGGACTCCTACGAGCAGTACTTC. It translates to CAISPLAGDSYEQYF.

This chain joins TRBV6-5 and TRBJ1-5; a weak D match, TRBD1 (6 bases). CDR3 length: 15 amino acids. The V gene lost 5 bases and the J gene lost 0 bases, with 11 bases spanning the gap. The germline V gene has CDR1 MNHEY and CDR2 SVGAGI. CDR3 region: CASSRQADSNQPQHF. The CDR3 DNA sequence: TGTGCCAGCAGTAGACAGGCAGATAGCAATCAGCCCCAGCATTTT.

The CDR3 coding sequence is TGTGCCAGCAGCCGACAGGGAGGCTCTGGGGCCAACGTCCTGACTTTC. Translated, it gives CASSRQGGSGANVLTF. V and J are TRBV14 and TRBJ2-6, with D maybe TRBD1 (7 bases). CDR1 is SGHDN and CDR2 is FVKESK in the germline V gene. Between the trimmed V and J ends, which lost 4 bases and 0 bases, there was a span of 10 bases. This CDR3 has 16 residues.

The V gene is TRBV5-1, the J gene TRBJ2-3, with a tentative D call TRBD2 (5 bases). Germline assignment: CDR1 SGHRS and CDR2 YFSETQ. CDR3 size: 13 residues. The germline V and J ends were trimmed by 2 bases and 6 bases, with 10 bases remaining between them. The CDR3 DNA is TGCGCCAGCAGCTTCCGGGGAAAGGATACGCAGTATTTT. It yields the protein CASSFRGKDTQYF.

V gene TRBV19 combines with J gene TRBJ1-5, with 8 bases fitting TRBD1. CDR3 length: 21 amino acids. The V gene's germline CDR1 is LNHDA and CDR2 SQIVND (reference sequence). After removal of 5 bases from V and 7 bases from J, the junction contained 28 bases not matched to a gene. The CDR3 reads CASSPLPTGERIWGINQPQHF. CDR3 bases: TGTGCCAGTAGTCCTCTTCCGACAGGGGAAAGAATTTGGGGAATCAACCAGCCCCAGCATTTT.

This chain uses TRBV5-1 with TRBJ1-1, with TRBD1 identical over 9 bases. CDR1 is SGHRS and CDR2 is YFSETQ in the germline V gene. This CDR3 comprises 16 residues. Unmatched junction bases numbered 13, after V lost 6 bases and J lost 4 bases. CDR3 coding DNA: TGCGCCAGCACACAATCCGGGACAGGGTTTGGCACTGAAGCTTTCTTT. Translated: CASTQSGTGFGTEAFF.

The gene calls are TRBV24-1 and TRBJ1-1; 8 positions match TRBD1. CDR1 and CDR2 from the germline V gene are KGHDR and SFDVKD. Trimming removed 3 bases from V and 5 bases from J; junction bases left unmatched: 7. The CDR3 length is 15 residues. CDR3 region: CATSDPTGERTEAFF. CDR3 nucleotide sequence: TGTGCCACCAGTGATCCGACAGGGGAGCGAACTGAAGCTTTCTTT.

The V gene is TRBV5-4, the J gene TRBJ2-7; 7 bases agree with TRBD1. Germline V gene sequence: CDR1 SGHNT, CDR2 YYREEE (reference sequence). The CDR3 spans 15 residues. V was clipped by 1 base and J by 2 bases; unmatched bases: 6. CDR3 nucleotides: TGTGCCAGCAGCTTGTCGCCGGGACAGACCTACGAGCAGTACTTC. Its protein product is CASSLSPGQTYEQYF.

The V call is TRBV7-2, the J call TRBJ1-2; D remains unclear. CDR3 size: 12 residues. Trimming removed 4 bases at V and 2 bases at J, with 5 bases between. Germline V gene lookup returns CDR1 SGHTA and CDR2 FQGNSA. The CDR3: CASSSVNYGYTF. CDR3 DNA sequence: TGTGCCAGCAGCTCAGTGAACTATGGCTACACCTTC.

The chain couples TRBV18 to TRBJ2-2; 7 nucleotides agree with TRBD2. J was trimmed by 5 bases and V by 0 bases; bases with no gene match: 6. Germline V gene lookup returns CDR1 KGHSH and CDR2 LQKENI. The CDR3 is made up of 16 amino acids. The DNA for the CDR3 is TGTGCCAGCTCACCACCGACGGGGAGGGAGACCGGGGAGCTGTTTTTT. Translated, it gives CASSPPTGRETGELFF.

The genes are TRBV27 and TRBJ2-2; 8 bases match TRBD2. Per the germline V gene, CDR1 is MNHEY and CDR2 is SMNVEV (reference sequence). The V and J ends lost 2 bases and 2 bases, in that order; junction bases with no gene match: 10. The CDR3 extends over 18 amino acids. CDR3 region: CASSLTGLAHFNTGELFF. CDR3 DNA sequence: TGTGCCAGCAGTTTAACAGGACTAGCACACTTCAACACCGGGGAGCTGTTTTTT.

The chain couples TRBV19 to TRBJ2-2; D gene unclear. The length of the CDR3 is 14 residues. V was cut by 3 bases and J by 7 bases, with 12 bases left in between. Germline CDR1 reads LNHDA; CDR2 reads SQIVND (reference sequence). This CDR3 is CASSMALDFGELFF. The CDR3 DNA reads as TGTGCCAGTAGTATGGCGCTAGATTTCGGGGAGCTGTTTTTT.

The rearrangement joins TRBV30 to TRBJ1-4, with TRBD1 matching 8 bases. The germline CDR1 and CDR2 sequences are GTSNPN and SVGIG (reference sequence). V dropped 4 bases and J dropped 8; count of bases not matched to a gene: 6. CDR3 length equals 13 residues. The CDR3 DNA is TGTGCCTGGAAACCGGGACAGGCCGAAAAACTGTTTTTT. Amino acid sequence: CAWKPGQAEKLFF.

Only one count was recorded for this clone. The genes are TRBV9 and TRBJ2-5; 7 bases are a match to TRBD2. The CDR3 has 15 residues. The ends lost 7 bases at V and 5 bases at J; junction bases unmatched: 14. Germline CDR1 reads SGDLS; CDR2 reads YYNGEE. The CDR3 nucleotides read TGTGCCAGCGGCGAGCAGGGAGGGTCGGGGGAGACCCAGTACTTC. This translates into CASGEQGGSGETQYF.

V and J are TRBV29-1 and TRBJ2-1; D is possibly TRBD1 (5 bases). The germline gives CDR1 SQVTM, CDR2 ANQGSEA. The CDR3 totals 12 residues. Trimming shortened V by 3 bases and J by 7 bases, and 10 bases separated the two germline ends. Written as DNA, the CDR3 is TGCAGCGTTGAGAAGGGGAAAAATGAGCAGTTCTTC. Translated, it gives CSVEKGKNEQFF.

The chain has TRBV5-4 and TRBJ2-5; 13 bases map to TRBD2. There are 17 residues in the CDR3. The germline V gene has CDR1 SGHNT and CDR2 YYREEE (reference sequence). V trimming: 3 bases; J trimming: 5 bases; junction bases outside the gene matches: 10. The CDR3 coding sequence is TGTGCCAGCAGCTCGGGACTAGCGGGGCAAACGGTCGAGACCCAGTACTTC. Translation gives CASSSGLAGQTVETQYF.

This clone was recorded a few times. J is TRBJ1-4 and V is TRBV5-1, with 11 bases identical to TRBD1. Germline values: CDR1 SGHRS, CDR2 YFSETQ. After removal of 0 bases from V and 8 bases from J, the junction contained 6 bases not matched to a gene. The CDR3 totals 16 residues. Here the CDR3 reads CASSLAGGQGVEKLFF. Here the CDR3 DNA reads TGCGCCAGCAGCTTGGCCGGGGGACAGGGGGTCGAAAAACTGTTTTTT.

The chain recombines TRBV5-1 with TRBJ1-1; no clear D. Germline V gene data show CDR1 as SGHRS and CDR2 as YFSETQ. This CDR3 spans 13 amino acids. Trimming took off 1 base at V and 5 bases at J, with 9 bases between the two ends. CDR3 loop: CASSLPSGTEAFF. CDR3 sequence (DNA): TGCGCCAGCAGCTTGCCTTCGGGAACTGAAGCTTTCTTT. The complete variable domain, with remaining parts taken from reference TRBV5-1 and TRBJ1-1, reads KAGVTQTPRYLIKTRGQQVTLSCSPISGHRSVSWYQQTPGQGLQFLFEYFSETQRNKGNFPGRFSGRQFSNSRSEMNVSTLELGDSALYLCASSLPSGTEAFFGQGTRLTVV.

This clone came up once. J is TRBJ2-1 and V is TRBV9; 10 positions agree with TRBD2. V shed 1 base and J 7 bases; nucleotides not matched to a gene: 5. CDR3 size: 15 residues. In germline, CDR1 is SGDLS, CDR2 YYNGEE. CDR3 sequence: CASSVISGGRNEQFF. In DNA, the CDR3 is TGTGCCAGCAGCGTAATTAGCGGGGGGAGGAATGAGCAGTTCTTC.

CDR3 residues: CASSDVTGGTEQFF. CDR3 nucleotide sequence: TGTGCCAGCTCGGATGTAACGGGGGGGACTGAGCAGTTCTTC. J is TRBJ2-1 and V is TRBV18; 8 bases align to TRBD2. The CDR3 has 14 amino acids. After removal of 6 bases from V and 9 bases from J, the junction contained 10 bases not matched to a gene. Germline V gene data show CDR1 as KGHSH and CDR2 as LQKENI. The variable domain in full, with the rest retrieved from reference TRBV18 and TRBJ2-1, is NAGVMQNPRHLVRRRGQEARLRCSPMKGHSHVYWYRQLPEEGLKFMVYLQKENIIDESGMPKERFSAEFPKEGPSILRIQQVVRGDSAAYFCASSDVTGGTEQFFGPGTRLTVL.

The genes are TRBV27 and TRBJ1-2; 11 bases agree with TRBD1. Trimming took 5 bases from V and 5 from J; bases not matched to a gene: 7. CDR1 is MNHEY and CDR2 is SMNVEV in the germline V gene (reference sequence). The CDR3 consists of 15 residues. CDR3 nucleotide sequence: TGTGCCAGCAGTCCGTACGGGACAGGGGGTTATGGCTACACCTTC. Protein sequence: CASSPYGTGGYGYTF.